This T cell receptor (beta chain) was identified during a study of Ad26.COV2.S vaccination and SARS-CoV-2 variants. Findings and limits, study-wide: While placebo recipients had lower spike-specific TCR breadth, vaccine recipients had more. Placebo and vaccine recipients had non-spike TCR breadth that was similar.

The CDR3 length is 15 residues. The assay was immunoSEQ multiplex PCR, and TCRdb's table has in-frame clones only and misses some. The sample lists 250,000 to 300,000 clones, 80% to 90% occurring once. A remark on this clone: What it binds is not known.

Treatment defined: some 20 received Ad26.COV2.S at low or high dose, single or two shots; about 5 received placebo; per-sample allocation not given. Material that was analyzed had been drawn on day 63 after the first vaccine or placebo injection. The chain joins TRBV21-1 to TRBJ1-2. TRBV21-1 is deemed a pseudogene. The material was peripheral blood, obtained in a trial of Ad26.COV2.S vaccine versus placebo. The TCR originated in a person between 18 and 60 years old who received the Ad26.COV2.S COVID-19 vaccine or a placebo. The DNA of the CDR3 is TGTGCCAGCAGCAAAGGGGGTCGGGGCAGTTGTGGCTACACCTTC. This gives the protein CASSKGGRGSCGYTF.